The entry that follows covers one T cell receptor (beta chain) sequence. V lost 2 bases, J lost 3 bases, and 10 bases lay in between. Germline assignment: CDR1 LGHNA and CDR2 YNFKEQ. The CDR3 length is 15 residues. The source of the sample is a study of patients and donors after allogeneic stem cell transplantation. In TCRdb, the RT-PCR reads were re-called with MiXCR into one record per CDR3 protein. The table includes some 31,000 distinct CDR3 sequences, about two fifths detected once. The TCR comes from a human donor who was either an allogeneic HSCT recipient or a stem cell or donor lymphocyte infusion donor (not recorded which). It is not recorded whose cells these are; they may come from a transplant donor. Sequencing used blood, either unsorted or a sorted T cell fraction (not recorded which). This chain joins TRBV4-2 and TRBJ2-2; D gene uncertain. In DNA, the CDR3 is TGTGCCAGCAGCCAAACACACGGCGACACCGGGGAGCTGTTTTTT. It encodes CASSQTHGDTGELFF.